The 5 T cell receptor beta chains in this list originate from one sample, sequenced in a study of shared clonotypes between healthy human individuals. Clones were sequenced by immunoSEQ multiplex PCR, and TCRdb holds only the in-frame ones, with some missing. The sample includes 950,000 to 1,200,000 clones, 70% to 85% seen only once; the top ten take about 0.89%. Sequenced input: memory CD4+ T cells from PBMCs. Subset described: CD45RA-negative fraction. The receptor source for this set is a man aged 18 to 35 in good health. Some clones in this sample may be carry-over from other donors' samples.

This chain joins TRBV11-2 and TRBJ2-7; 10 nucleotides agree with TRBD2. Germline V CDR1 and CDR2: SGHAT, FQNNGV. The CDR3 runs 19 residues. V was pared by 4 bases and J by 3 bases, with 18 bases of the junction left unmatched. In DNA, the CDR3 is TGTGCCAGCAGCTCTCGGGGTAGCGGGAGGACAAAACCCGTCTACGAGCAGTACTTC. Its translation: CASSSRGSGRTKPVYEQYF. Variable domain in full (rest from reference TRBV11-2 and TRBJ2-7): EAGVAQSPRYKIIEKRQSVAFWCNPISGHATLYWYQQILGQGPKLLIQFQNNGVVDDSQLPKDRFSAERLKGVDSTLKIQPAKLEDSAVYLCASSSRGSGRTKPVYEQYFGPGTRLTVT.

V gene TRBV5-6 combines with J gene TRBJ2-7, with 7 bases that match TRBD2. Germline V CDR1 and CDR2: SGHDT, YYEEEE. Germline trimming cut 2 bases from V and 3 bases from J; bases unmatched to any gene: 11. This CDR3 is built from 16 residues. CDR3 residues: CASSLPGRGQGYEQYF. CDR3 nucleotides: TGTGCCAGCAGCTTACCTGGGAGGGGCCAAGGCTACGAGCAGTACTTC. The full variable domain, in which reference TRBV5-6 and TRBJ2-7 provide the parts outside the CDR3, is DAGVTQSPTHLIKTRGQQVTLRCSPKSGHDTVSWYQQALGQGPQFIFQYYEEEERQRGNFPDRFSGHQFPNYSSELNVNALLLGDSALYLCASSLPGRGQGYEQYFGPGTRLTVT.

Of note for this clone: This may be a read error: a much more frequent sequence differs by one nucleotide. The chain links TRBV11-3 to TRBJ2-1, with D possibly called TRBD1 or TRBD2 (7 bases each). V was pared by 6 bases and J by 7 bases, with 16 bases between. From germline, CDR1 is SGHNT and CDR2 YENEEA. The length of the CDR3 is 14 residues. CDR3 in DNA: TGTGCCAGCAGTGGGGGGCAGGGGGGGAATGAGCAGTTCTTC. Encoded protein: CASSGGQGGNEQFF.

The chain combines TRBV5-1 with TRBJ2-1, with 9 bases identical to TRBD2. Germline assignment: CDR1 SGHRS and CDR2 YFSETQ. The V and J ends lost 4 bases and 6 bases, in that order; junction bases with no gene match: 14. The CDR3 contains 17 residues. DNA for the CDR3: TGCGCCAGCAGCCCTCAATCTAGCGGGAAGGCTTTCAATGAGCAGTTCTTC. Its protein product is CASSPQSSGKAFNEQFF.

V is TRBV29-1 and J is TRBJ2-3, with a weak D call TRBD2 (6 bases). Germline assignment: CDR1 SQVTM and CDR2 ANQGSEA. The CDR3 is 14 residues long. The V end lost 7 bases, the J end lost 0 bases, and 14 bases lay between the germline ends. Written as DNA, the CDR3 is TGCAGCGCTCGCGGCGGGGTCAGCACAGATACGCAGTATTTT. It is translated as CSARGGVSTDTQYF.